This T cell receptor beta chain was retrieved from a study of blood T cell repertoires in COVID-19. TCRdb's copy holds only in-frame clones and misses some; the assay was immunoSEQ multiplex PCR. The sample contains roughly 200,000 clones, 84% of which appear only once. Germline V gene lookup returns CDR1 SGHRS and CDR2 YFSETQ. The CDR3 consists of 18 residues. V was pared by 2 bases and J by 1 base, with 21 bases between. The TCR was taken from an elderly woman with COVID-19, enrolled during active disease. J is TRBJ1-2 and V is TRBV5-1, with D perhaps TRBD1 (5 bases). Material for sequencing was peripheral blood. The CDR3 nucleotides are TGCGCCAGCAGCTTCCGTCAGGGTTTAACTGGTAATAACTATGGCTACACCTTC. Protein: CASSFRQGLTGNNYGYTF.